This T cell receptor beta chain was sequenced for a study of vaccination effects on CD4 cells after COVID-19. Sequencing followed a ViraFEST assay step that expanded antigen-specific CD4+ T cells with viral peptide pools. Scientists isolated CD4+ T cells after an approximately 9-day culture period ended. Nucleocapsid antibodies were negative in the vaccine recipients, who had never had SARS-CoV-2 infection. Germline V CDR1 and CDR2: KGHDR, SFDVKD. The CDR3 spans 14 residues. The V end was cut by 6 bases, the J end by 5 bases, with 14 bases between. Of note for this clone: Antigen unknown.

Here immunoSEQ multiplex PCR was the method, and the copy in TCRdb shows in-frame clones only, minus some. The table includes around 66,000 clones, approximately 71% detected once. The sample here was CD4+ T cells from PBMCs cultured with HCoV-OC43 spike peptides, taken before COVID-19 vaccination. Subset specified: HCoV-OC43 spike overlapping peptide pool stimulation. The chain links TRBV24-1 to TRBJ2-3; TRBD1 is a possible D gene (6 bases). The origin of this receptor is a human donor who received a COVID-19 vaccine. The CDR3 DNA reads TGTGCCACCAGTTTGCCAGGGGAGTTAGATACGCAGTATTTT. Translation: CATSLPGELDTQYF.